This T cell receptor (beta chain) was sequenced in a study of regulatory T cells in long-lasting Graves disease (dated by TCRdb to the early 2020s). In the study overall: To count as having persistent Graves' disease, a patient had to have received antithyroid drug treatment for over 5 years with TSH receptor autoantibodies remaining persistently positive. This study used TCR sequencing and RNA sequencing of peripheral blood to compare persistent Graves' disease patients against newly diagnosed Graves' disease patients. The study took place in China and was registered as a clinical trial. TCR sequencing covered roughly 13 persistent and about 20 newly diagnosed Graves' disease patients, around 33 samples in total. In the clinical cohort, patients with persistent Graves' disease had used antithyroid drugs for an average of around 10 years. The study at large found these results: Because the primary lesion, thyroid tissue, could not be accessed, the study looked at peripheral blood alone. The authors noted that the small sample size was a limitation that may lower accuracy. Persistent disease showed preferential use of TRBV28, TRBJ1-2 and TRBJ2-5, whereas newly diagnosed disease favored TRBV20-1 and TRBJ2-1. Lower TCR Shannon entropy and fewer highly expanded clones were observed in persistent Graves' disease patients than in newly diagnosed patients, which suggested clonal expansion. Persistent patients shared more public clonotypes among themselves (roughly 2,700) than newly diagnosed patients did (roughly 920). Sequencing and analysis were limited to the TCR beta chain.

The CDR3 runs 13 residues from the cysteine to the phenylalanine. Just the 39-base CDR3 DNA is kept, in frame starting at base 1. CDR1 and CDR2, per the germline V gene, are MDHEN and SYDVKM. The V end loses 5 bases and the J end loses 4 bases, and a stretch of 11 bases separates them. Library preparation was by multiplex PCR. This sample was sequenced with an Illumina HiSeq 4000. iRepertoire HTBI primers and Arm-PCR amplification of CDR3 regions were used to construct TCR beta libraries. Gel purification was performed on PCR products prior to sequencing. From the authors' description of their analysis: Across samples, 62 TRBV and over 11 TRBJ segments were identified and used for gene usage analysis of CDR3 amino acid clonotypes. COPE and FqMerger were used to merge the filtered high-quality paired reads into contigs. Contigs were aligned with BLAST to IMGT TRBV, TRBD and TRBJ reference genes, and CDR3 was defined per IMGT. Clonotypes above 0.1% frequency were classified as highly expanded clones. Shannon entropy served as the measure of repertoire diversity, while the Gini coefficient captured V-J evenness. A clonotype was considered public if more than one individual shared it. TCRdb reprocessed the public reads (quality trimming at Q25 with fastp, clone calling with MiXCR) and kept in-frame beta chains. Every distinct CDR3 protein forms one entry, paired with its most common genes and DNA. What appears here as the V and J calls and clone size reflects TCRdb's work, not the paper's. In all, the sample holds 250,000 to 300,000 distinct CDR3 sequences, and approximately 20% of those were seen once. In total, the top ten clones hold approximately 60% of the sample.

The sample's time point label is to be understood as: persistent/refractory GD, antithyroid drugs over 5 years with positive TRAb. RNA was extracted from PBMCs in TRIzol for both TCR sequencing and RNA sequencing. The diagnosis of Graves' disease was made according to American Thyroid Association guidelines. Patients were recruited from an endocrinology department in Xi'an, China. Each patient gave 8.5 to 9.5 milliliters of peripheral blood, collected in an EDTA anticoagulant tube. Ficoll Paque Plus density gradient separation was used to isolate PBMCs, and no further T cell sorting was performed. An Agilent 2100 Bioanalyzer and agarose gel were used to assess RNA quality, and a NanoDrop 2000 was used to measure RNA concentration. This clonotype has ten or more counts. Its cognate antigen has yet to be identified. It has no much larger one-base neighbor in the sample; base qualities were not kept.

The sample here was peripheral blood mononuclear cells (PBMCs), taken when the disease was refractory, from a patient treated with antithyroid drugs. The sequence derives from a female donor with Graves disease. The sequence links TRBV28 to TRBJ1-1, with no confidently assigned D gene. The nucleotides read TGTGCCAGCAGTCCGAGGGTGGCCACTGAAGCTTTCTTT. It codes for CASSPRVATEAFF.